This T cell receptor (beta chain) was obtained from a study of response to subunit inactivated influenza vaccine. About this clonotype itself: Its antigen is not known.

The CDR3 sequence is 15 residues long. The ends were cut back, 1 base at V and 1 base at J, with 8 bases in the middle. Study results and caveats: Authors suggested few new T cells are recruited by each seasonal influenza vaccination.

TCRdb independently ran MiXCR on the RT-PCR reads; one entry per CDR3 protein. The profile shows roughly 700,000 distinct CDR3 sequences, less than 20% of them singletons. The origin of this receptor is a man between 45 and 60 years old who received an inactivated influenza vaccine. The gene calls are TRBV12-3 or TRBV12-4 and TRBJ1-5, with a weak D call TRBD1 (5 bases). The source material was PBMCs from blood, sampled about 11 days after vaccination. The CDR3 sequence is CASSLDQGSNQPQHF. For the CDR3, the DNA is TGTGCCAGCAGTTTAGACCAGGGCAGCAATCAGCCCCAGCATTTT.